This T cell receptor beta chain was sequenced for a study of blood T cell repertoires in COVID-19. Study overall: Samples representing acute and convalescent COVID-19 were sourced from the United States, Italy and Spain. PBMCs, B-cell-depleted T cells, or T cells were the source of the cDNA or gDNA that made up the material.

Original analysis: By means of reference gene primer amplification, nucleated cell counts were estimated. Measured with immunoSEQ multiplex PCR; TCRdb has only the in-frame clones, and not every one. V, J and clone size are those of that table, while D and trimming were read from the DNA. The sample includes 150,000 to 200,000 clones, 65% to 90% seen only once; the top ten take over 7%. Per germline, CDR1 MDHEN and CDR2 SYDVKM. This CDR3 has 17 amino acids. Trimming removed 2 bases from V and 5 bases from J; junction bases left unmatched: 10. The specimen was peripheral blood. This sequence originates from a man aged 50 to 60 with active or convalescent COVID-19. This chain connects TRBV28 to TRBJ2-2; 8 nucleotides match TRBD1. CDR3 nucleotide sequence: TGTGCCAGCAGTTTAGATCCAGGGGGCGCGTTAACCGGGGAGCTGTTTTTT. Protein sequence: CASSLDPGGALTGELFF.